Below, 4 T cell receptor beta chains from the same sample are listed, as sequenced in a study of cytomegalovirus exposure and HLA in healthy donors (dated by TCRdb to 2016 to 2017). The library relied on the immunoSEQ multiplex PCR assay. For the multiplex PCR, a mixture combining 60 forward primers for TCR Vbeta segments and 13 reverse primers for TCR Jbeta segments was used. TCRdb obtained this table from immuneACCESS and retained in-frame rearrangements with V and J assigned. These tables miss some clones; where compared with another copy, unresolved V genes account for less than half of the shortfall, and the remainder is unexplained. In this sample the table shows 150,000 to 200,000 clones, 77% of which occur a single time. The top ten clonotypes cover around 3.4% of the sample. Sequenced: PBMCs. The receptors shown here come from a woman aged 60-75 years in good health and CMV-seropositive.

This sequence joins TRBV6-1 and TRBJ2-3, with 7 bases fitting TRBD1. This CDR3 is built from 13 residues. Germline loops: CDR1 MNHNS, CDR2 SASEGT. V lost 7 bases and J lost 5; bases outside the gene matches: 6. The CDR3 bases are TGTGCCAGCATTCCGGGACAGCGAGATACGCAGTATTTT. Its translation: CASIPGQRDTQYF.

This chain links TRBV15 with TRBJ2-3, with 7 bases aligning to TRBD2. Germline values: CDR1 LNHNV, CDR2 YYDKDF (reference sequence). Trimming cost V 0 bases and J 2 bases; bases outside gene matches: 8. The CDR3 has 17 residues. This CDR3 reads CATSRDQREILTDTQYF. The CDR3 bases are TGTGCCACCAGCAGAGACCAGCGGGAAATCCTCACAGATACGCAGTATTTT.

The V and J genes are TRBV6-1 and TRBJ1-1, with D possibly being TRBD1 (5 bases). Trimming took 6 bases from V and 1 from J, leaving 15 bases between them. The length of the CDR3 is 15 residues. Germline loops: CDR1 MNHNS, CDR2 SASEGT. Written as DNA, the CDR3 is TGTGCCAGCAGCCCCAGAGACAGCAGGAACACTGAAGCTTTCTTT. Residues: CASSPRDSRNTEAFF.

The chain links TRBV28 to TRBJ2-7; TRBD1 aligns across 7 bases. The germline CDR1 and CDR2 sequences are MDHEN and SYDVKM. After removal of 4 bases from V and 6 bases from J, the junction contained 12 bases not matched to a gene. The CDR3 consists of 15 residues. In DNA form, the CDR3 reads TGTGCCAGCAGTTCCCCACAGGGGTTATGGGTCGAGCAGTACTTC. Protein: CASSSPQGLWVEQYF.